The clone carrying this T cell receptor (beta chain) was seen a handful of times. Antigen specificity is unknown. Expressed TCRB transcripts got sequenced, as all isolated RNA was reverse transcribed. Sequencing of naive, central memory and regulatory T cell samples gave an average of approximately 3.3 million reads. The method was immunoSEQ multiplex PCR; TCRdb's version includes in-frame clones alone and lacks a portion of them. The profile shows 240,000 or so clones, roughly 22% of them singletons. The authors took one heparinised blood draw, averaging roughly 100 mL, from each donor. Sorting that relied on CD45RO/CCR7/CD25/CD127/CD95/CD27 yielded CD4+ naive, central memory, regulatory and stem cell-like memory cells. The sample belongs to a study of beta chain features in type 1 diabetes. Study-wide results and limits: Type 1 diabetes patients showed a moderate but significant shortening of TCRB CDR3s in all four CD4+ subsets. Researchers caution that PCR might favor shorter templates, equally among patients and controls.

The V end lost 1 base, the J end lost 0 bases, and 10 bases lay between the germline ends. CDR3 length: 15 residues. CDR1 LGHNA and CDR2 YSLEER come from the germline V gene. Sample: naive CD4+ T cells from blood. J is TRBJ2-7 and V is TRBV4-3; maybe TRBD1 (6 bases). The receptor was derived from a woman aged 40 to 49 with type 1 diabetes. The CDR3 sequence is CASSQGWTDSYEQYF. The CDR3 DNA reads TGCGCCAGCAGCCAAGGATGGACAGACTCCTACGAGCAGTACTTC.